The sequence of this T cell receptor (beta chain) was determined in a study of blood T cell repertoires in COVID-19. Study-wide context: The origin of the acute and convalescent COVID-19 samples was the United States, Italy and Spain.

Germline-derived CDR1 and CDR2 are SGHRS and YFSETQ. V was pared by 0 bases and J by 3 bases, with 9 bases between. The CDR3 has 14 amino acids. Measured with immunoSEQ multiplex PCR; TCRdb has only the in-frame clones, and not every one. Among more than 90,000 clones listed, roughly nine tenths were seen once. The clonotype was recovered from a human donor in a cohort sampled during active COVID-19. The sample taken for sequencing was peripheral blood. V and J are TRBV5-1 and TRBJ2-5, with D hard to call. CDR3 amino acids: CASSLVPGKETQYF. In nucleotides, the CDR3 is TGCGCCAGCAGCTTGGTGCCAGGAAAAGAGACCCAGTACTTC.